This T cell receptor beta chain is drawn from a study of cytomegalovirus exposure and HLA in healthy donors. Study-wide findings and caveats: Most likely, a cluster of highly shared sequence variants arose as a sequencing artifact. Later on, an analysis tied around 17,000 TCR beta sequences to HLA alleles at 0.05 false discovery rate.

Between the trimmed V and J ends, which lost 5 bases and 5 bases, there was a span of 10 bases. Germline CDR1 is SGHDT and CDR2 is YYEEEE. The CDR3 totals 13 residues. Primers included in the PCR were 60 Vbeta and 13 Jbeta primers. This table comes from immunoSEQ multiplex PCR, and its TCRdb copy is limited to in-frame clones, with some not included. The sample records about 170,000 clones, 84% being singletons. A note on this clone: Antigen unknown.

The source of this sequence is a boy aged 2-9 years in good health and CMV-seronegative. The sample was PBMCs. This chain links TRBV5-6 with TRBJ2-2, with D unresolved. DNA for the CDR3: TGTGCCAGCAGACTTATGGTGACCGGGGAGCTGTTTTTT. Translation: CASRLMVTGELFF.